This TCR beta chain was captured by sequencing in a study of tumor and adjacent non-tumor tissue in lung cancer. The overall study: The cohort had about a dozen adenocarcinoma, a couple of squamous cell and 1 small cell patients. Study observations and caveats: Higher tumor TCR diversity was associated with shorter survival. Normal lung showed higher cumulative top 100 clone frequency than tumor. Tumor tissue had significantly higher TCR diversity than normal lung.

No cell sorting was done before RNA was extracted from the tissue. This clonotype was picked up a small number of times. Its antigen is undetermined. This may stem from a read error, because a much larger clone lies one nucleotide away. The library came from three nested PCR rounds adapted from ARM-PCR protocols. TCRdb fed the multiplex PCR reads into MiXCR, producing one record per CDR3 protein. The profile covers fewer than 85,000 distinct CDR3 sequences, with roughly 73% appearing a single time and roughly 27% taken by the ten largest. This CDR3 region has 14 residues. The sequencing sample was made of lung tumor tissue. The origin of this receptor is a man between 60 and 70 years old with non-small cell lung cancer. This chain links TRBV12-3 or TRBV12-4 with TRBJ1-5; D ambiguous. The CDR3 bases are TGTGCCAGCAGTTACCTGGGGAGCAATCAGCCCCGGCATTTT. Translating it yields CASSYLGSNQPRHF.